This T cell receptor beta chain is drawn from a study of cytomegalovirus exposure and HLA in healthy donors. General study results and limits: In a later analysis, a missense DCLRE1C variant was linked to TCR beta V- and J-gene trimming. The study flagged about 160 TCR beta chains as cytomegalovirus-associated. Later analysis suggested most CMV-associated TCR beta chains were HLA-restricted. TCR beta V segments were, for the most part, productive about 87% or about 30% of the time in an earlier analysis.

A word on this clone: Its specificity is not known.

The germline gives CDR1 LNHDA, CDR2 SQIVND (reference sequence). Between the trimmed V and J ends, which lost 5 bases and 7 bases, there was a span of 18 bases. The CDR3 is 15 residues long. A multiplex PCR was run with 60 Vbeta primers and 13 Jbeta primers. Here immunoSEQ multiplex PCR was the method, and the copy in TCRdb shows in-frame clones only, minus some. This table holds 160,000 or so clones, approximately 85% found once. The TCR comes from a woman under 30 in good health and CMV-seronegative. The sequencing sample was made of PBMCs. The genes are TRBV19 and TRBJ2-1; D not resolved. For the CDR3, the DNA is TGTGCCAGTAGTCAGCAGCCGTGGGCTTTGAATGAGCAGTTCTTC. This translates into CASSQQPWALNEQFF.